This is a list of T cell receptor beta chains from one sample in a study of preoperative IRX-2 immunotherapy in early breast cancer. The protocol was immunoSEQ multiplex PCR, while the TCRdb copy is restricted to in-frame clones and leaves out a portion. The table has 20,000 to 30,000 clones, roughly 74% seen once. The specimen comprised lymph node tissue, sampled before IRX-2 immunotherapy. The receptors shown here come from a human donor with breast cancer. Both conserved end residues are part of each CDR3. A D gene is named only where the DNA matches it firmly. Expanded clones are given a class, and other clones once, few, many or no size at all.

cdr3_length	clone_size	j_call	d_call	v_call	cdr3_nt	cdr3_aa
15	.	TRBJ1-3	TRBD1	TRBV6-8	TGTGCCATCAGTGGACAGGGGGCTTCTGGAAACACCATATATTTT	CAISGQGASGNTIYF
14	.	TRBJ1-4	.	TRBV7-1	TGTGCCAGCAGCTTAGGGAGGTTAGATGAAAAACTGTTTTTT	CASSLGRLDEKLFF
15	.	TRBJ2-7	.	TRBV15	TGTGCCACCAGCAGGGCTGTGGGGGTTCGGTACGAGCAGTACTTC	CATSRAVGVRYEQYF
14	.	TRBJ1-2	TRBD1	TRBV28	TGTGCCAGCAGCGATAGACGACAGGGCCATGGCTACACCTTC	CASSDRRQGHGYTF
12	.	TRBJ1-2	TRBD1	TRBV28	TGTGCCAGCGGACAGGGAACCTATGGCTACACCTTC	CASGQGTYGYTF
14	.	TRBJ2-5	.	TRBV19	TGTGCCAGTAGTATACAGGTGGGGGCTGAGACCCAGTACTTC	CASSIQVGAETQYF
16	few	TRBJ2-1	.	TRBV11-3	TGTGCCAGCAGCTTTTCCAGGGGCTACTCCTACAATGAGCAGTTCTTC	CASSFSRGYSYNEQFF
13	.	TRBJ2-3	.	TRBV12-5	TGTGCCAGCACGGGACGTAGCACAGATACGCAGTATTTT	CASTGRSTDTQYF
13	once	TRBJ2-7	TRBD1	TRBV6-8	TGTGCCAGCCAACGGGACAGGGACTACGAGCAGTACTTC	CASQRDRDYEQYF
15	.	TRBJ2-5	TRBD2	TRBV11-3	TGTGCCAGCAGCTTAAGAGCGGGGGTACAAGAGACCCAGTACTTC	CASSLRAGVQETQYF
15	.	TRBJ1-2	.	TRBV11-3	TGTGCCAGCAGCTTAGTCGGGGCCGTTACCTATGGCTACACCTTC	CASSLVGAVTYGYTF
18	.	TRBJ1-2	.	TRBV27	TGTGCCAGCAGTTTACTAACTGGAGGAGTCAGCCTTGGGTATGGCTACACCTTC	CASSLLTGGVSLGYGYTF
14	.	TRBJ2-2	TRBD1	TRBV6-8	TGTGCCAGCAGTTGGACAGGGAACACCGGGGAGCTGTTTTTT	CASSWTGNTGELFF
15	.	TRBJ2-2	.	TRBV7-4	TGTGCCAGCAGCTTTGCCAGGGTGAAGACCGGGGAGCTGTTTTTT	CASSFARVKTGELFF
15	.	TRBJ2-7	.	TRBV1	TGCGCCAGCAGCCAGATACGGACAGGACCCAACGAGCAGTACTTC	CASSQIRTGPNEQYF
14	.	TRBJ2-3	.	TRBV11-3	TGTGCCAGCAGCTTAGGGGGGGCCCAAGATACGCAGTATTTT	CASSLGGAQDTQYF